Detailed here is one T cell receptor beta chain. This sample is drawn from a study of PD-L1 blockade in urothelial cancer. Overall study: Each patient had 0 to 3 earlier chemotherapy regimens.

Time point specified: pretreatment peripheral blood. Clones were sequenced by immunoSEQ multiplex PCR, and TCRdb holds only the in-frame ones, with some missing. The repertoire consists of 100,000 to 150,000 clones, with 65% to 85% occurring once and the leading ten covering roughly 2.9%. The germline V gene encodes CDR1 SGHTA and CDR2 FQGNSA. Trimming left V 5 bases short and J 1 base short, with 13 bases between. The CDR3 covers 15 residues. Specimen: PBMCs, collected around atezolizumab (anti-PD-L1) treatment. The TCR sequence derives from a man between 50 and 59 years old with urothelial cancer. This sequence joins TRBV7-2 and TRBJ2-3; D might be TRBD1 (6 bases). The CDR3 reads CASSAQGTGTDTQYF. CDR3 DNA: TGTGCCAGCAGCGCGCAGGGGACGGGCACAGATACGCAGTATTTT.